The TCR beta chain described here comes from a study of T-cell memory formation after mild COVID-19. Overall study: Each donor largely had its own TCR clusters.

Study findings and constraints: Certain responding clones were present in pre-infection memory, suggesting participation of cross-reactive memory. Clones which contracted sat mainly in CM and EM if CD4+, and in EMRA if CD8+.

Using its own MiXCR run on the 5' RACE reads, TCRdb lists one record per CDR3 protein. Of roughly 50,000 distinct CDR3 sequences in the sample, more than 8% are singletons; the top ten hold around 1.2%. This clonotype turned up a few times. Antigen unknown. V was trimmed by 3 bases and J by 0 bases, leaving 9 bases between them. The CDR3 spans 15 residues. The sequence was obtained from a man aged 18 to 29 who had mild COVID-19 (a few samples of this study predate the infection). Cell type and time point are not known. The chain has TRBV12-3 or TRBV12-4 and TRBJ1-3; no firm D call. The sequenced sample consisted of PBMCs or a T cell subset sorted from them (not recorded which). CDR3 DNA: TGTGCCAGCAGTTTTTTGACGAGCTCTGGAAACACCATATATTTT. Protein: CASSFLTSSGNTIYF.